The present TCR beta chain was sequenced within a study of blood T cell repertoires in COVID-19. Study summary: T cells, B-cell-depleted T cells, or PBMCs provided the cDNA or gDNA that served as material.

This CDR3 spans 13 amino acids. Per germline, CDR1 MNHEY and CDR2 SVGAGI. The V end was cut by 6 bases, the J end by 4 bases, with 12 bases between. In the authors' workflow: Reference gene primers were amplified, and this amplification served to estimate nucleated cell counts. Assay used: immunoSEQ multiplex PCR; TCRdb lists only in-frame clones, some missing. V and J calls and clone size are as listed in that table; D and trimming were resolved from the DNA. The profile shows around 170,000 clones, about 87% of them singletons. This rearrangement joins TRBV6-5 to TRBJ1-2, with a tentative D call TRBD1 (6 bases). The sample consisted of peripheral blood. The origin of this receptor is a woman in her 30s with acute or convalescent COVID-19. CDR3 residues: CASRNRAPYGYTF. CDR3 nucleotides: TGTGCCAGCAGGAACAGGGCCCCCTATGGCTACACCTTC.